This TCR beta chain came from a study of somatic mutations in cytotoxic T cells in rheumatoid arthritis. Background on the study: Peripheral blood samples of around 29 ml EDTA were taken from patients directly after diagnosis and before treatment. Flow-sorting brought some V beta antibody-stained T-cell populations to nearly 100% purity, V beta1+ cells sequenced for TCRB among them.

Assay: immunoSEQ multiplex PCR; the TCRdb copy retains only in-frame clones and omits some. Of roughly 30,000 clones in the sample, about 87% were seen once. V was pared by 8 bases and J by 1 base, with 9 bases between. The CDR3 loop spans 13 amino acids. Germline CDR1 and CDR2: MNHEY and SVGAGI. The sequencing sample was made of CD8+ T cells sorted from blood. This TCR was sampled from an adult with rheumatoid arthritis. The rearrangement uses TRBV6-5 and TRBJ2-1; a possible D gene is TRBD2 (5 bases). This chain's CDR3 is CASGLASYNEQFF. The CDR3 nucleotides read TGTGCCAGCGGGCTAGCTTCCTACAATGAGCAGTTCTTC.